The next 28 T cell receptor beta chains were all read from a single sample in a study of blood T cells in healthy people across ages. The authors ran a second PCR of roughly 6 to 12 cycles using a sample-barcoded 5' primer and a J-beta primer mix. One entry per CDR3 protein, called by TCRdb with MiXCR from the 5' RACE reads. The table has approximately 690,000 distinct CDR3 sequences, 35% to 50% seen once. The sequencing input was blood. The receptors shown here come from a man older than 75 in good health.

There are many counts of this clonotype. The chain joins TRBV20-1 to TRBJ2-7; 8 bases agree with TRBD1. The CDR3 extends over 16 amino acids. V was clipped by 3 bases and J by 1 base; unmatched bases: 11. CDR1 DFQATT and CDR2 SNEGSKA come from the germline V gene (reference sequence). For the CDR3, the DNA is TGCAGTGCTAGTGAAGTGTTAGGGACAGGATCCTACGAGCAGTACTTC. This sequence encodes CSASEVLGTGSYEQYF.

This clonotype was counted ten times or more. The chain uses TRBV29-1 and TRBJ1-2, with D possibly TRBD1 on 5 matching bases. V was pared by 3 bases and J by 8 bases, with 16 bases between. Germline V lookup: CDR1 SQVTM, CDR2 ANQGSEA. The CDR3 totals 13 residues. The CDR3 coding sequence is TGCAGCGTTGAGGTCAGGCCGGGGGGAGGCTACACCTTC. Encoded protein: CSVEVRPGGGYTF.

A word on this clonotype: This may be a read error, as it is one base from a much larger clone. The V gene is TRBV29-1, the J gene TRBJ2-5; no definite D call. Germline CDR1 reads SQVTM; CDR2 reads ANQGSEA. V lost 7 bases to trimming and J lost 5 bases, with 14 bases between them. The CDR3 totals 12 residues. CDR3 sequence (DNA): TGCAGCGCAAGACATGTGGGGGAGACCCAGTACTTC. Translating it yields CSARHVGETQYF.

The rearrangement joins TRBV6-2 or TRBV6-3 to TRBJ2-1; the match to TRBD1 covers 8 bases. J gave up 5 bases and V 5 bases, and 8 bases lay outside the gene matches. Germline V gives CDR1 MNHEY, CDR2 SVGEGT. CDR3 length: 15 residues. Written as DNA, the CDR3 is TGTGCCAGCAGTCCCCACGGGACAGGCGACAATGAGCAGTTCTTC. This translates into CASSPHGTGDNEQFF.

The chain combines TRBV12-3 or TRBV12-4 with TRBJ1-4; D remains ambiguous. V was pared by 5 bases and J by 1 base, with 14 bases between. The CDR3 length is 16 residues. This chain's CDR3 is CASSPNIRGTNEKLFF. In nucleotides, the CDR3 is TGTGCCAGCAGTCCAAATATACGGGGAACTAATGAAAAACTGTTTTTT.

This clonotype has a handful of counts. This chain links TRBV4-3 with TRBJ2-4; no clear D gene. V lost 4 bases to trimming and J lost 4 bases, with 8 bases between them. The CDR3 is 13 amino acids. Germline V lookup: CDR1 LGHNA, CDR2 YSLEER. The CDR3 bases are TGCGCCAGCAGCCCAGCTAGAAAAAACATTCAGTACTTC. It codes for CASSPARKNIQYF.

As concerns this clonotype: Its ends do not fully match the called genes, so a read error is possible. This rearrangement joins TRBV9 to TRBJ2-3; the D is unclear. This CDR3 region has 15 residues. Germline CDR1 is SGDLS and CDR2 is YYNGEE. The CDR3 spells CASSVGNSPTYTQYF. CDR3 nucleotide sequence: TGTGCCAGCAGCGTAGGGAACTCTCCCACATATACGCAGTATTTT.

CDR3 bases: TGTGCCAGCACCCTGGCTCCCTATGGCTACACCTTC. Amino acid sequence: CASTLAPYGYTF. This chain joins TRBV28 and TRBJ1-2; no clear D. The CDR3 is made up of 12 amino acids. Per the germline V gene, CDR1 is MDHEN and CDR2 is SYDVKM. V lost 7 bases to trimming and J lost 4 bases, with 10 bases between them.

For this clonotype: Germline is not matched at one junction end, which may reflect a read error. The J gene is TRBJ1-2, the V gene TRBV7-2, with 7 bases that match TRBD1. The CDR3 sequence is 15 residues long. Germline V CDR1 and CDR2: SGHTA, FQGNSA. CDR3 in DNA: TGTGCCGGCAGCTTGGCCCCACAGGGGCCAGGGGGCTACACCTTC. Its protein is CAGSLAPQGPGGYTF.

This clonotype was found a few times. V and J are TRBV12-3 or TRBV12-4 and TRBJ1-6; TRBD1 agrees at 7 bases. The CDR3 contains 14 residues. Unmatched junction bases numbered 6, after V lost 6 bases and J lost 7 bases. CDR3 region: CASSRGTVNSPLHF. The DNA of the CDR3 is TGTGCCAGCAGCCGAGGGACAGTGAATTCACCCCTCCACTTT.

This rearrangement joins TRBV6-1 to TRBJ1-2; tentative D call: TRBD1 (5 bases). The CDR3 sequence is 14 residues long. The germline V gene has CDR1 MNHNS and CDR2 SASEGT. V shed 2 bases and J shed 7 bases, with 14 bases lying between them. The CDR3 DNA reads TGTGCCAGCAGTGAAAGGGGACGGTGGACTGGCTACACCTTC. This codes for CASSERGRWTGYTF.

This clonotype was counted ten times or more. V and J are TRBV9 and TRBJ2-3; TRBD2 matches at 10 bases. CDR1 is SGDLS and CDR2 is YYNGEE in the germline V gene. CDR3 length: 16 amino acids. Unmatched junction bases numbered 9, after V lost 3 bases and J lost 5 bases. CDR3 in amino acids: CASSDNLAGVVDTQYF. DNA of the CDR3: TGTGCCAGCAGCGACAACCTAGCGGGGGTGGTAGATACGCAGTATTTT.

The rearrangement joins TRBV11-2 to TRBJ2-1, with 8 bases identical to TRBD2. This CDR3 region has 17 residues. The V gene end was trimmed by 3 bases and the J gene end by 0 bases; junction bases not matched to a gene: 7. Germline V gene lookup returns CDR1 SGHAT and CDR2 FQNNGV. The CDR3 loop is CASSLISGRDSYNEQFF. The CDR3 region has the DNA TGTGCCAGCAGCTTGATAAGCGGGAGAGACTCCTACAATGAGCAGTTCTTC. The full variable domain, its missing parts supplied by reference TRBV11-2 and TRBJ2-1, is EAGVAQSPRYKIIEKRQSVAFWCNPISGHATLYWYQQILGQGPKLLIQFQNNGVVDDSQLPKDRFSAERLKGVDSTLKIQPAKLEDSAVYLCASSLISGRDSYNEQFFGPGTRLTVL.

This rearrangement joins TRBV28 to TRBJ2-3, with a weak D call TRBD1 (5 bases). This CDR3 has 15 residues. The V end lost 4 bases, the J end lost 12 bases, and 23 bases lay between the germline ends. Germline CDR1 and CDR2: MDHEN and SYDVKM. The CDR3 spells CASSSRQISARIQYF. CDR3 bases: TGTGCCAGCAGTTCCCGACAGATCTCTGCTCGTATACAGTATTTT.

The rearrangement links TRBV2 to TRBJ2-3; maybe TRBD2 (5 bases). The germline V and J ends were trimmed by 0 bases and 6 bases, with 10 bases remaining between them. The CDR3 covers 14 residues. Germline CDR1 SNHLY, CDR2 FYNNEI. CDR3 protein: CASSEATTGDTQYF. CDR3 sequence (DNA): TGTGCCAGCAGTGAAGCTACGACGGGGGATACGCAGTATTTT.

The chain has TRBV20-1 and TRBJ2-1; 11 nucleotides agree with TRBD1. J lost 4 bases, V lost 4 bases, and 9 bases had no gene match. The CDR3 loop spans 16 amino acids. CDR1 is DFQATT and CDR2 is SNEGSKA in the germline V gene (reference sequence). The CDR3 DNA follows: TGCAGTGCTATAACGGGACAGGGGGGGGGATACAATGAGCAGTTCTTC. This codes for CSAITGQGGGYNEQFF.

In its sample, this clonotype was seen a few times. The gene calls are TRBV20-1 and TRBJ2-1; D is perhaps TRBD2 (5 bases). Per germline, CDR1 DFQATT and CDR2 SNEGSKA (reference sequence). V lost 0 bases to trimming and J lost 4 bases, with 16 bases between them. The CDR3 extends over 16 amino acids. The CDR3 here is CSARDPERTLYNEQFF. In DNA form, the CDR3 reads TGCAGTGCTAGAGATCCGGAGCGGACCTTATACAATGAGCAGTTCTTC.

This clonotype was counted a few times. The CDR3 protein is CASSLVRGLEHF. The CDR3 DNA follows: TGTGCCAGCAGCTTAGTGAGGGGGTTGGAGCATTTT. The genes are TRBV7-2 and TRBJ1-5; the D gene is possibly TRBD1 (6 bases). CDR1 is SGHTA and CDR2 is FQGNSA in the germline V gene. The CDR3 is 12 residues long. V dropped 1 base and J dropped 14 bases, with 12 bases sitting between them.

The V gene is TRBV20-1, the J gene TRBJ2-1; D is perhaps TRBD1 (5 bases). Trimming cost V 0 bases and J 2 bases, with 8 bases left between them. The CDR3 spans 14 residues. Germline loops: CDR1 DFQATT, CDR2 SNEGSKA (reference sequence). CDR3: CSAREGPPYNEQFF. CDR3 sequence (DNA): TGCAGTGCTAGAGAGGGGCCCCCCTACAATGAGCAGTTCTTC.

Only a few counts were recorded for this clonotype. The chain carries TRBV20-1 and TRBJ2-5; D not certain. V was cut by 5 bases and J by 2 bases, with 12 bases left in between. Germline V gene lookup returns CDR1 DFQATT and CDR2 SNEGSKA (reference sequence). The CDR3 has 13 amino acids. DNA of the CDR3: TGCAGTGCTGGCGATCGGGTACAAGAGACCCAGTACTTC. Translating it yields CSAGDRVQETQYF.

This clonotype has only a few counts. This chain links TRBV7-2 with TRBJ2-1, with D unresolved. V lost 2 bases and J lost 2, with 22 bases in between. Germline V CDR1 and CDR2: SGHTA, FQGNSA. The CDR3 is made up of 19 amino acids. CDR3 in amino acids: CASSLSRNSLGWPYNEQFF. The CDR3 DNA sequence: TGTGCCAGCAGCTTATCTAGGAACTCCCTCGGGTGGCCCTACAATGAGCAGTTCTTC.

This clonotype has just a few counts. The chain uses TRBV15 and TRBJ2-3; the match to TRBD2 covers 12 bases. The CDR3 extends over 20 amino acids. Germline V gives CDR1 LNHNV, CDR2 YYDKDF (reference sequence). Unmatched junction bases numbered 15, after V lost 5 bases and J lost 0 bases. The CDR3 DNA reads TGTGCCACCAGCCGTCGGAAACTAGCGGGAGGCGTGGGAAGCACAGATACGCAGTATTTT. This translates into CATSRRKLAGGVGSTDTQYF.

This clonotype has more than one count but fewer than ten. V gene TRBV7-9 combines with J gene TRBJ2-5; D not certain. The CDR3 has 13 amino acids. Germline V gene sequence: CDR1 SEHNR, CDR2 FQNEAQ (reference sequence). The V and J ends lost 3 bases and 5 bases respectively, with 10 bases between them. CDR3 sequence: CASSFSASETQYF. The CDR3 bases are TGTGCCAGCAGCTTTTCAGCGTCGGAGACCCAGTACTTC.

The rearrangement joins TRBV24-1 to TRBJ2-7; D is ambiguous. The CDR3 sequence is 14 residues long. Germline V gene data show CDR1 as KGHDR and CDR2 as SFDVKD. Trimming removed 3 bases at V and 2 bases at J, with 10 bases between. The CDR3 here is CATSDPDLAYEQYF. The DNA for the CDR3 is TGTGCCACCAGTGATCCCGATTTAGCCTACGAGCAGTACTTC.

This clonotype turned up a few times. The chain is built from TRBV30 and TRBJ2-3; D uncertain. Looked up from germline, CDR1 is GTSNPN and CDR2 is SVGIG (reference sequence). This CDR3 spans 14 amino acids. Trimming took off 1 base at V and 4 bases at J, with 12 bases between the two ends. The CDR3 coding sequence is TGTGCCTGGAGTGGAGCAGGTTTGGCAGATACGCAGTATTTT. Translation gives CAWSGAGLADTQYF.

This clonotype has just a few counts. The rearrangement joins TRBV7-2 to TRBJ2-1; TRBD1 matches 9 bases. Germline V gene data show CDR1 as SGHTA and CDR2 as FQGNSA. The CDR3 contains 15 residues. V lost 5 bases to trimming and J lost 5 bases; unmatched junction nucleotides: 7. The CDR3 DNA reads as TGTGCCAGCAGCGACGGGACAGGGTATAACAATGAGCAGTTCTTC. It translates to CASSDGTGYNNEQFF.

The J gene is TRBJ2-3, the V gene TRBV7-9; D uncertain. Germline V CDR1 and CDR2: SEHNR, FQNEAQ (reference sequence). The CDR3 consists of 13 residues. V dropped 3 bases and J dropped 0 bases, with 4 bases sitting between them. CDR3: CASSFESTDTQYF. As DNA, the CDR3 is TGTGCCAGCAGCTTCGAGAGCACAGATACGCAGTATTTT.

This clonotype was counted once. A much more abundant neighbour one base away suggests this may be a read error. The chain joins TRBV6-2 or TRBV6-3 to TRBJ2-7; weak D call: TRBD2 (6 bases). The CDR3 is 14 amino acids. Germline-derived CDR1 and CDR2 are MNHEY and SVGEGT. The CDR3 is CAGSYSEGYREQYF. In DNA form, the CDR3 reads TGTGCCGGCAGTTACTCGGAGGGTTATCGCGAGCAGTACTTC.